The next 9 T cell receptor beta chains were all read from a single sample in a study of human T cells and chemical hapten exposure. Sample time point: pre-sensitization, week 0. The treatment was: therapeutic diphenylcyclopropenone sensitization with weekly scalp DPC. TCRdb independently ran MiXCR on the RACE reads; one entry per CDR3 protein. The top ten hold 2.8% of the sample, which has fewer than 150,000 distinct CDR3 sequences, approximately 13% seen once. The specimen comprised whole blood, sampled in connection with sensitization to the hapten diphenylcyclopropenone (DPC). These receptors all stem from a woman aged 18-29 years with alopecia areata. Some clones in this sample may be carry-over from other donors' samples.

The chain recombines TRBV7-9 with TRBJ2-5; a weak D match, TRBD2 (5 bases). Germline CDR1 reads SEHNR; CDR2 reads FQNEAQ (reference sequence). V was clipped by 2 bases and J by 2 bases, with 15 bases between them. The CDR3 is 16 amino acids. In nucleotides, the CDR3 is TGTGCCAGCAGCTTATCCGGCGTAACTAGACAAGAGACCCAGTACTTC. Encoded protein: CASSLSGVTRQETQYF.

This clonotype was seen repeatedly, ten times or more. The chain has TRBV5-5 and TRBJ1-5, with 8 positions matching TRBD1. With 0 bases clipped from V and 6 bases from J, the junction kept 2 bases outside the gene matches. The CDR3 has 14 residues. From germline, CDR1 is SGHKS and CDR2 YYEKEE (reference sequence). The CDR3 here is CASSLATGAQPQHF. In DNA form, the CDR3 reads TGTGCCAGCAGCTTGGCGACAGGGGCTCAGCCCCAGCATTTT. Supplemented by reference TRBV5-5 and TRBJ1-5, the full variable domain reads DAGVTQSPTHLIKTRGQQVTLRCSPISGHKSVSWYQQVLGQGPQFIFQYYEKEERGRGNFPDRFSARQFPNYSSELNVNALLLGDSALYLCASSLATGAQPQHFGDGTRLSIL.

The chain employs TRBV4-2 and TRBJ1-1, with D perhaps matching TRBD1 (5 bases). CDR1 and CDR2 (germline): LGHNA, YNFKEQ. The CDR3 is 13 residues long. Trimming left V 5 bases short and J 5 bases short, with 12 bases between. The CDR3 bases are TGTGCCAGCAGCACCTCACCAGGGACTGAAGCTTTCTTT. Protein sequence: CASSTSPGTEAFF.

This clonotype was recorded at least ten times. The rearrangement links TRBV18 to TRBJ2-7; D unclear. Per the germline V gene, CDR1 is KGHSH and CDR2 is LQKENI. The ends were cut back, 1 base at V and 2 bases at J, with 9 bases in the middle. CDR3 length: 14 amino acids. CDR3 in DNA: TGTGCCAGCTCACCACTTGACGTGACCTACGAGCAGTACTTC. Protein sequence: CASSPLDVTYEQYF.

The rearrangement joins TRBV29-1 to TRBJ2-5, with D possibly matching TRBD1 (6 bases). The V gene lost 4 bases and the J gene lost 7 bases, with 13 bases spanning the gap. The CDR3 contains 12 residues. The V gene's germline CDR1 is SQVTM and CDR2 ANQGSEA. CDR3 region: CSVAQGRVTQYF. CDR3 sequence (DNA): TGCAGCGTTGCCCAGGGGCGTGTGACCCAGTACTTC.

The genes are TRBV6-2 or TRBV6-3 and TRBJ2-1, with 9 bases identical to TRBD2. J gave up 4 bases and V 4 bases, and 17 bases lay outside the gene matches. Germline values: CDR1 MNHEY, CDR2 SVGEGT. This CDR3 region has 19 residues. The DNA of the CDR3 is TGTGCCAGCAGTTTTCTCCCTAAAGCGGGGGGAGCCCTGTACAATGAGCAGTTCTTC. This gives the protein CASSFLPKAGGALYNEQFF.

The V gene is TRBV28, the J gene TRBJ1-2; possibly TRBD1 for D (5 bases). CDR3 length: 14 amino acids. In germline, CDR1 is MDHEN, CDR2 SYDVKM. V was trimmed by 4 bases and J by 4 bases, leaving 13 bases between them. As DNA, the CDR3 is TGTGCCAGCAGTTCCGGGACGGAGATCTATGGCTACACCTTC. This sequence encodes CASSSGTEIYGYTF.

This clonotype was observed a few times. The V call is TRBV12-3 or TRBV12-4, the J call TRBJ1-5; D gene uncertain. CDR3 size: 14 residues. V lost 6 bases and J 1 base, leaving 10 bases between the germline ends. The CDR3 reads CASSTVRSNQPQHF. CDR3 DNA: TGTGCCAGCAGCACGGTCAGAAGCAATCAGCCCCAGCATTTT.

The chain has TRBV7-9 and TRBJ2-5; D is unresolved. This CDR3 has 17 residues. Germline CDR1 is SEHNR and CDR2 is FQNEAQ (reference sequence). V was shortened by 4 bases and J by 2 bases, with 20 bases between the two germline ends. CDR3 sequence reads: CASSSTLTEGYQETQYF. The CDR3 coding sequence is TGTGCCAGCAGCTCGACGCTGACGGAAGGTTATCAAGAGACCCAGTACTTC.